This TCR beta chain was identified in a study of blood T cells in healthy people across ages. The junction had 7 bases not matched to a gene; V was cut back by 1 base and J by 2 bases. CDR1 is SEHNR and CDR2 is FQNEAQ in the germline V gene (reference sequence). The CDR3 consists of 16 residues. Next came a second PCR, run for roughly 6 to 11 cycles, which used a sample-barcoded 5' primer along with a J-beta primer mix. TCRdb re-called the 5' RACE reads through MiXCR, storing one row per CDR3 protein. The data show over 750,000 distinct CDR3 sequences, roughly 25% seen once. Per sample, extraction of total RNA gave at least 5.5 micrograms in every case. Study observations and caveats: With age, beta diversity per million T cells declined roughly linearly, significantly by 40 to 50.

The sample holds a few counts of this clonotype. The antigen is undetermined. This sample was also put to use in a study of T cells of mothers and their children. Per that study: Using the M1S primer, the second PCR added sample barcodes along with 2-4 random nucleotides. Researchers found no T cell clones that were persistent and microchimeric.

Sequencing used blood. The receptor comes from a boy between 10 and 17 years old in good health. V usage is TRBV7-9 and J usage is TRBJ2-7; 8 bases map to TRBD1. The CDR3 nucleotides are TGTGCCAGCAGCTTAGGGGCCGGACAGGGACCCTACGAGCAGTACTTC. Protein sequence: CASSLGAGQGPYEQYF.